This T cell receptor (beta chain) emerged from a study of PD-1 blockade in classical Hodgkin lymphoma. CDR3 length equals 16 residues. Trimming pared 0 bases from V and 5 bases from J, leaving 16 bases between. Specified time point: cycle 4 day 1 (C4D1), after five to seven weeks of nivolumab. Relapse after autologous stem cell transplantation occurred in every patient, and brentuximab vedotin exposure varied. Magnetic negative selection of thawed PBMCs was the method by which CD4+ T cells were purified. Assay: immunoSEQ multiplex PCR; the TCRdb copy retains only in-frame clones and omits some. The repertoire holds almost 30,000 clones, roughly 80% seen once, with approximately 0.65% in the top ten.

The source material was CD4+ T cells from blood, sampled before the fourth cycle of nivolumab. The chain joins TRBV23-1 to TRBJ1-2; maybe TRBD1 (6 bases). TRBV23-1 is an open reading frame, and its role is uncertain. The origin of this receptor is a human donor with classical Hodgkin lymphoma. The CDR3 DNA reads TGCGCCAGCAGTCAATCAGGTTACTACAGGGTATATGGCTACACCTTC. This encodes CASSQSGYYRVYGYTF.